The clone carrying this T cell receptor (beta chain) appeared a single time. The V segment lost 4 bases and the J segment 2 bases; nucleotides outside the gene matches: 7. This CDR3 is 16 amino acids long. In germline, CDR1 is SGDLS, CDR2 YYNGEE. Per the study methods: For nucleated cells, counts were estimated from reference gene primer amplification. Measured with immunoSEQ multiplex PCR; TCRdb has only the in-frame clones, and not every one. V and J calls and clone size are given by that table; D and trimming were obtained from the DNA. Here the sample spans about 270,000 clones, about 83% being singletons. The data were obtained in a study of blood T cell repertoires in COVID-19. Across the whole study: PBMCs, B-cell-depleted T cells, or T cells were the source of the cDNA or gDNA that made up the material.

This receptor was identified in a woman over 75 with COVID-19, enrolled during active disease. The chain uses TRBV9 and TRBJ2-4; the match to TRBD2 covers 9 bases. Material for sequencing was peripheral blood. Here the CDR3 reads CASSLSGGTTKNIQYF. The CDR3 nucleotides read TGTGCCAGCAGCCTTAGCGGGGGCACGACCAAAAACATTCAGTACTTC.